Shown below are 20 T cell receptor beta chains from a single sample sequenced in a study of cytomegalovirus exposure and HLA in healthy donors. The PCR had 60 Vbeta and 13 Jbeta primers. The data were produced by immunoSEQ multiplex PCR, yet TCRdb's version contains in-frame clones alone and is incomplete. The table shows approximately 81,000 clones, with 65% to 75% occurring only once. The material sequenced was PBMCs. The receptors stem from a man aged 35 to 55 in good health and CMV-seropositive.

The chain links TRBV6-1 to TRBJ1-5; perhaps TRBD1 as D (5 bases). Trimming left V 6 bases short and J 1 base short, with 10 bases between. Germline-derived CDR1 and CDR2 are MNHNS and SASEGT. The CDR3 sequence is 14 residues long. This CDR3 reads CASSWGRSNQPQHF. CDR3 bases: TGTGCCAGCAGCTGGGGCAGGAGCAATCAGCCCCAGCATTTT.

V usage is TRBV9 and J usage is TRBJ1-5; TRBD1 matches 9 bases. The CDR3 spans 14 residues. Germline V gene sequence: CDR1 SGDLS, CDR2 YYNGEE. Trimming removed 3 bases from V and 5 bases from J; junction bases left unmatched: 3. The CDR3 protein is CASSAGTGYQPQHF. CDR3 in DNA: TGTGCCAGCAGCGCCGGGACAGGGTATCAGCCCCAGCATTTT.

The chain couples TRBV11-3 to TRBJ2-1; D remains ambiguous. V lost 5 bases and J 5 bases, leaving 16 bases between the germline ends. Germline V gives CDR1 SGHNT, CDR2 YENEEA. CDR3 length: 15 residues. The CDR3 spells CASSPLGSVNNEQFF. As DNA, the CDR3 is TGTGCCAGCAGCCCCCTCGGGTCGGTTAACAATGAGCAGTTCTTC.

The chain recombines TRBV10-3 with TRBJ2-2; 8 nucleotides line up with TRBD2. Trimming took 10 bases from V and 2 from J; bases not matched to a gene: 9. Germline CDR1 reads ENHRY; CDR2 reads SYGVKD. The CDR3 loop spans 15 amino acids. The DNA of the CDR3 is TGTGCCACCGGGCCGAGCGGGAGTAACACCGGGGAGCTGTTTTTT. As protein: CATGPSGSNTGELFF.

V is TRBV6-1 and J is TRBJ1-5, with D perhaps matching TRBD1 (5 bases). V lost 0 bases, J lost 5 bases, and 11 bases lay in between. CDR3 size: 15 residues. Germline V gene lookup returns CDR1 MNHNS and CDR2 SASEGT. DNA of the CDR3: TGTGCCAGCAGTGAAGCAGGGACTCAGGATCAGCCCCAGCATTTT. It is translated as CASSEAGTQDQPQHF.

This clone was counted once. The chain recombines TRBV7-9 with TRBJ1-6; 7 nucleotides align to TRBD1. CDR1 SEHNR and CDR2 FQNEAQ come from the germline V gene (reference sequence). This CDR3 is 15 amino acids long. J was trimmed by 11 bases and V by 1 base; bases with no gene match: 8. CDR3 protein: CASSLGQGLVAPLHF. DNA of the CDR3: TGTGCCAGCAGCTTAGGACAGGGCTTAGTAGCACCCCTCCACTTT.

The chain has TRBV9 and TRBJ2-1, with D uncertain. The CDR3 consists of 16 residues. V dropped 4 bases and J dropped 0 bases, with 14 bases sitting between them. Germline V gives CDR1 SGDLS, CDR2 YYNGEE. CDR3 protein: CASSPRSDVSYNEQFF. CDR3 in DNA: TGTGCCAGCAGCCCCCGTTCAGATGTCTCCTACAATGAGCAGTTCTTC.

The chain carries TRBV4-3 and TRBJ2-1; 8 nucleotides agree with TRBD2. V was clipped by 6 bases and J by 7 bases; unmatched bases: 2. This CDR3 has 12 amino acids. Germline CDR1 and CDR2: LGHNA and YSLEER. The CDR3 nucleotides read TGCGCCAGCAGTTCGGGAGGGAATGAGCAGTTCTTC. Translation: CASSSGGNEQFF.

The chain couples TRBV27 to TRBJ2-5, with a weak D call TRBD2 (5 bases). V gave up 5 bases and J gave up 5 bases, with 15 bases separating them. The germline gives CDR1 MNHEY, CDR2 SMNVEV (reference sequence). This CDR3 region has 14 residues. In DNA, the CDR3 is TGTGCCAGCAGTCCCCAAGGCTGGAGGGAGACCCAGTACTTC. As protein: CASSPQGWRETQYF.

This clone was counted between two and nine times. The J gene is TRBJ2-3, the V gene TRBV6-1; TRBD1 agrees at 12 bases. Losses at the gene ends were 1 base for V and 5 bases for J; bases not matched to a gene: 4. This CDR3 region has 16 residues. The germline V gene has CDR1 MNHNS and CDR2 SASEGT. DNA for the CDR3: TGTGCCAGCAGTGAAGTGGGGACAGGGGGCAAAGATACGCAGTATTTT. Translation: CASSEVGTGGKDTQYF.

Written as DNA, the CDR3 is TGTGCCAGCAGTCCTCCCGGAGCCGAGCAGTACTTC. The encoded protein is CASSPPGAEQYF. J is TRBJ2-7 and V is TRBV28; the D is unclear. V shed 5 bases and J shed 6 bases, with 11 bases lying between them. The CDR3 contains 12 residues. Germline V CDR1 and CDR2: MDHEN, SYDVKM.

This chain links TRBV27 with TRBJ1-6, with D unclear. The CDR3 is 14 amino acids. Germline CDR1 is MNHEY and CDR2 is SMNVEV (reference sequence). V lost 0 bases and J 8 bases, leaving 8 bases between the germline ends. The DNA of the CDR3 is TGTGCCAGCAGTTTATCCGGGGAGTATTCACCCCTCCACTTT. Translation gives CASSLSGEYSPLHF.

At least ten counts were recorded for this clone. The CDR3 spells CASSSSSGGQYF. CDR3 nucleotide sequence: TGTGCCAGCAGCTCTTCTAGCGGGGGACAGTATTTT. The chain recombines TRBV7-9 with TRBJ2-3; 10 nucleotides line up with TRBD2. Germline V lookup: CDR1 SEHNR, CDR2 FQNEAQ (reference sequence). The length of the CDR3 is 12 residues. V lost 4 bases and J lost 12; bases outside the gene matches: 4.

The chain combines TRBV9 with TRBJ2-7, with D possibly being TRBD1 (6 bases). Looked up from germline, CDR1 is SGDLS and CDR2 is YYNGEE. The CDR3 is made up of 14 amino acids. V was trimmed by 3 bases and J by 2 bases, leaving 12 bases between them. This CDR3 is CASSATGTTYEQYF. In nucleotides, the CDR3 is TGTGCCAGCAGCGCGACCGGGACAACCTACGAGCAGTACTTC.

The sample holds one count of this clone. The CDR3 here is CASSLDPGAGYEQFF. The CDR3 nucleotides read TGTGCCAGCAGCTTGGACCCGGGAGCGGGCTATGAGCAGTTCTTC. The chain links TRBV5-4 to TRBJ2-1; TRBD2 might be the D (6 bases). Germline V gives CDR1 SGHNT, CDR2 YYREEE (reference sequence). Trimming took off 0 bases at V and 8 bases at J, with 15 bases between the two ends. The CDR3 is 15 amino acids.

The V gene is TRBV7-2, the J gene TRBJ2-5; 7 nucleotides align to TRBD2. CDR1 is SGHTA, CDR2 FQGNSA, per germline. Trimming removed 5 bases from V and 4 bases from J; junction bases left unmatched: 7. The CDR3 runs to 14 residues. CDR3 DNA sequence: TGTGCCAGCAGCCGGGAGGAGGGGTCAGAGACCCAGTACTTC. It translates to CASSREEGSETQYF.

The chain employs TRBV6-1 and TRBJ1-1, with a tentative D call TRBD1 (5 bases). The CDR3 covers 13 residues. V was clipped by 8 bases and J by 8 bases, with 18 bases between them. Germline V gene data show CDR1 as MNHNS and CDR2 as SASEGT. The CDR3 is CASSQGRAQEAFF. As DNA, the CDR3 is TGTGCCAGCTCCCAGGGTAGGGCGCAGGAAGCTTTCTTT.

The chain recombines TRBV29-1 with TRBJ2-6, with a tentative D call TRBD2 (5 bases). The germline V gene encodes CDR1 SQVTM and CDR2 ANQGSEA. The CDR3 is 14 amino acids. V was trimmed by 5 bases and J by 3 bases, leaving 11 bases between them. The CDR3 DNA is TGCAGCGTTTACGGGGTAGGTGGGGCCAACGTCCTGACTTTC. Residues: CSVYGVGGANVLTF.

The gene calls are TRBV9 and TRBJ2-7, with D perhaps TRBD2 (6 bases). This CDR3 spans 14 amino acids. CDR1 SGDLS and CDR2 YYNGEE come from the germline V gene. Deletions cut 5 bases from V and 4 bases from J, with 16 bases between. The CDR3 loop reads CASRPTGAGYEQYF. CDR3 DNA sequence: TGTGCCAGCAGACCCACGGGAGCAGGTTACGAGCAGTACTTC.

The chain joins TRBV10-3 to TRBJ2-1; TRBD1 aligns across 9 bases. The J segment lost 6 bases and the V segment lost 3 bases, leaving 9 bases of the junction unmatched. Germline V gene data show CDR1 as ENHRY and CDR2 as SYGVKD. The CDR3 spans 16 residues. CDR3 nucleotide sequence: TGTGCCATCAGTGATGTTGGGACAGGGATTATCAATGAGCAGTTCTTC. Amino acids: CAISDVGTGIINEQFF.